This TCR beta chain was profiled in a study of OX40 agonist ivuxolimab in advanced cancers. Overall study context: Three patients, one with hepatocellular carcinoma and two with cutaneous melanoma, achieved partial responses.

Study outcomes and limitations: Relative to CD4+, CD8+ T cells held more expanded clones on average.

Sequencing used immunoSEQ multiplex PCR; TCRdb keeps in-frame clones, though not all of them. The table shows tens of thousands of clones, with 70% to 90% occurring only once. The CDR3 spans 12 residues. The germline V gene encodes CDR1 MDHEN and CDR2 SYDVKM. V lost 7 bases, J lost 11 bases, and 17 bases lay in between. Points on this clone: The target antigen is unknown.

This TCR came from an adult with an advanced solid tumor such as melanoma, head and neck, liver or kidney cancer. V is TRBV28 and J is TRBJ1-1, with D unclear. The source material was CD4+ or CD8+ T cells sorted from blood, sampled in a trial of the OX40 agonist ivuxolimab. CDR3 amino acids: CASNNPSPYAFF. CDR3 DNA sequence: TGTGCCAGCAATAACCCGTCGCCTTATGCTTTCTTT.